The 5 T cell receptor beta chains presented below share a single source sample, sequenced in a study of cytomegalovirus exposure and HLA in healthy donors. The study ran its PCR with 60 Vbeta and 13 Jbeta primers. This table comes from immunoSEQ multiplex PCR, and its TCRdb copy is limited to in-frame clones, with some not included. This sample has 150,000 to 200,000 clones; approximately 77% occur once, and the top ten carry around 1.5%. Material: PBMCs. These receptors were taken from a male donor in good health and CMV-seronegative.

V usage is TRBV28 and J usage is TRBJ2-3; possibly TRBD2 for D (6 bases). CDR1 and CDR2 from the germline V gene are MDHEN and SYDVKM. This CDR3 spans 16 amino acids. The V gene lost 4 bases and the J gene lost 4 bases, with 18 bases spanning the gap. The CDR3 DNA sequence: TGTGCCAGCAGTTCAGCCGGGAGAACCCCAGCAGATACGCAGTATTTT. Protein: CASSSAGRTPADTQYF.

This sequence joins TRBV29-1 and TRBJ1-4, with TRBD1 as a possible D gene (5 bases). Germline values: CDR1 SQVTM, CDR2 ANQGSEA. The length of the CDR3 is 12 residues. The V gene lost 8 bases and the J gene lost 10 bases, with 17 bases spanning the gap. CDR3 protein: CSSYGPQGKLFF. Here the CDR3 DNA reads TGCAGCTCGTATGGGCCGCAGGGAAAACTGTTTTTT.

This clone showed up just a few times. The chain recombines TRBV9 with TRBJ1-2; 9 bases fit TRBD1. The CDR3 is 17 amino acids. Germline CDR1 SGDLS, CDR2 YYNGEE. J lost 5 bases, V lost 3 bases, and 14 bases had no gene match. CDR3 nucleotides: TGTGCCAGCAGCGCCGGGGGACAGGGTGGTTTTGTGTATGGCTACACCTTC. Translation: CASSAGGQGGFVYGYTF. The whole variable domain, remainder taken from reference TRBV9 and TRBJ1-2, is DSGVTQTPKHLITATGQRVTLRCSPRSGDLSVYWYQQSLDQGLQFLIQYYNGEERAKGNILERFSAQQFPDLHSELNLSSLELGDSALYFCASSAGGQGGFVYGYTFGSGTRLTVV.

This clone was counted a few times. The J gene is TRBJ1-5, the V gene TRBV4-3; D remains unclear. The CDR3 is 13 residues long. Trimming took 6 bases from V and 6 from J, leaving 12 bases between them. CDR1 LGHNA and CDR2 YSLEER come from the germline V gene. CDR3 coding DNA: TGCGCCAGCAGTAATGGAGTCGGTCAGCCCCAGCATTTT. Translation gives CASSNGVGQPQHF.

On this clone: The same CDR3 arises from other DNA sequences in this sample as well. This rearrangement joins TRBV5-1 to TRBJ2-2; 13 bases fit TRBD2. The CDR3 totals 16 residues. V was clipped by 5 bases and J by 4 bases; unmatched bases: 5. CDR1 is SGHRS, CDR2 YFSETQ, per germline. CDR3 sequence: CASSPGTSGTTGELFF. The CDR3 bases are TGCGCCAGCAGTCCGGGGACTAGCGGGACCACCGGGGAGCTGTTTTTT. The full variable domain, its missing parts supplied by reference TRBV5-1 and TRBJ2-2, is KAGVTQTPRYLIKTRGQQVTLSCSPISGHRSVSWYQQTPGQGLQFLFEYFSETQRNKGNFPGRFSGRQFSNSRSEMNVSTLELGDSALYLCASSPGTSGTTGELFFGEGSRLTVL.